These 21 T cell receptor beta chains originate from one sample sequenced in a study of blood T cell repertoires in COVID-19. Profiled with immunoSEQ multiplex PCR; TCRdb holds only in-frame clones, not every one. The repertoire holds roughly 250,000 clones, 70% to 85% seen once, with 4.9% in the top ten. Material for sequencing was peripheral blood. Source of these receptors: a woman older than 75 with active or convalescent COVID-19.

The chain recombines TRBV3-1 (or the pseudogene TRBV3-2) with TRBJ2-3; perhaps TRBD2 as D (5 bases). Trimming removed 1 base from V and 2 bases from J, with 7 bases in between. CDR1 is LGHDT, CDR2 YNNKEL, per germline (reference sequence). The CDR3 consists of 14 residues. CDR3 DNA sequence: TGTGCCAGCAGCCAAGGACTAACCACAGATACGCAGTATTTT. Amino acids: CASSQGLTTDTQYF.

The CDR3 bases are TGTGCCAGCAGTTACCAATCGGGGGGACCTGACACATCACCCCTCCACTTT. Amino acid sequence: CASSYQSGGPDTSPLHF. V usage is TRBV6-2 or TRBV6-3 and J usage is TRBJ1-6; possible D gene TRBD1, 5 bases. With 2 bases removed from V and 10 bases from J, the gap between germline ends came to 21 bases. Per germline, CDR1 MNHEY and CDR2 SVGEGT. The CDR3 spans 17 residues.

Only one count was recorded for this clone. The V gene is TRBV29-1, the J gene TRBJ1-4; tentatively, D is TRBD1 (6 bases). Trimming removed 4 bases from V and 13 bases from J, with 13 bases in between. The CDR3 extends over 11 amino acids. Germline V gene sequence: CDR1 SQVTM, CDR2 ANQGSEA. The CDR3 nucleotides are TGCAGCGTTGGGTGGGGGCACGGACTGTTTTTT. This gives the protein CSVGWGHGLFF.

This chain connects TRBV5-1 to TRBJ1-6, with TRBD1 matching 10 bases. The CDR3 sequence is 16 residues long. Per germline, CDR1 SGHRS and CDR2 YFSETQ. Losses at the gene ends were 4 bases for V and 7 bases for J; bases not matched to a gene: 8. The chain's CDR3 is CASSGGQGSTNSPLHF. As DNA, the CDR3 is TGCGCCAGCAGCGGGGGACAGGGGTCGACCAATTCACCCCTCCACTTT. Full variable domain (outside the CDR3, taken from reference TRBV5-1 and TRBJ1-6): KAGVTQTPRYLIKTRGQQVTLSCSPISGHRSVSWYQQTPGQGLQFLFEYFSETQRNKGNFPGRFSGRQFSNSRSEMNVSTLELGDSALYLCASSGGQGSTNSPLHFGNGTRLTVT.

This clone came up once. The chain has TRBV30 and TRBJ1-6; D remains unclear. The CDR3 consists of 16 residues. Germline CDR1 and CDR2: GTSNPN and SVGIG (reference sequence). Trimming shortened V by 4 bases and J by 4 bases, and 17 bases separated the two germline ends. The CDR3 DNA follows: TGTGCCTGGACAATCTCAAACCCGACTTATAATTCACCCCTCCACTTT. As protein: CAWTISNPTYNSPLHF.

V usage is TRBV28 and J usage is TRBJ1-5, with D perhaps TRBD1 (6 bases). V was trimmed by 3 bases and J by 14 bases, leaving 14 bases between them. The length of the CDR3 is 12 residues. CDR1 is MDHEN and CDR2 is SYDVKM in the germline V gene. In DNA, the CDR3 is TGTGCCAGCAGTTTTCAGGGGCCTTTCGAGCATTTT. Translating it yields CASSFQGPFEHF.

This chain joins TRBV9 and TRBJ1-2; 8 nucleotides match TRBD1. The junction had 11 bases not matched to a gene; V was cut back by 0 bases and J by 4 bases. Per germline, CDR1 SGDLS and CDR2 YYNGEE. The length of the CDR3 is 17 residues. CDR3 in DNA: TGTGCCAGCAGCGTAGTCCCCTCAGGGGGCGCCGGCTATGGCTACACCTTC. Translating it yields CASSVVPSGGAGYGYTF.

This sequence joins TRBV24-1 and TRBJ2-6; 12 positions match TRBD2. V was clipped by 6 bases and J by 1 base; unmatched bases: 3. The CDR3 extends over 17 amino acids. CDR1 and CDR2 from the germline V gene are KGHDR and SFDVKD. The CDR3: CATSNGLAGSGANVLTF. CDR3 sequence (DNA): TGTGCCACCAGTAACGGACTAGCGGGATCTGGGGCCAACGTCCTGACTTTC.

V and J are TRBV4-1 and TRBJ1-3; 10 bases match TRBD1. The CDR3 runs 15 residues. Per the germline V gene, CDR1 is MGHRA and CDR2 is YSYEKL. The V gene end was trimmed by 4 bases and the J gene end by 7 bases; junction bases not matched to a gene: 7. CDR3 loop: CASSLGTGDGNTIYF. The CDR3 DNA follows: TGCGCCAGCAGCCTAGGGACAGGGGACGGGAACACCATATATTTT.

The rearrangement joins TRBV19 to TRBJ1-2; a weak D match, TRBD1 (5 bases). V lost 6 bases to trimming and J lost 6 bases, with 20 bases between them. The germline CDR1 and CDR2 sequences are LNHDA and SQIVND (reference sequence). The length of the CDR3 is 15 residues. CDR3 sequence: CASSAASSGRNGYTF. CDR3 sequence (DNA): TGTGCCAGTAGCGCCGCCTCTTCAGGGCGTAATGGCTACACCTTC. The variable domain in full, completed from reference TRBV19 and TRBJ1-2, reads DGGITQSPKYLFRKEGQNVTLSCEQNLNHDAMYWYRQDPGQGLRLIYYSQIVNDFQKGDIAEGYSVSREKKESFPLTVTSAQKNPTAFYLCASSAASSGRNGYTFGSGTRLTVV.

This chain connects TRBV28 to TRBJ2-5; 8 bases line up with TRBD1. The CDR3 consists of 15 residues. Germline CDR1 reads MDHEN; CDR2 reads SYDVKM. J was trimmed by 2 bases and V by 3 bases; bases with no gene match: 5. CDR3 amino acids: CASSFVQGGQETQYF. The CDR3, as DNA: TGTGCCAGCAGTTTTGTACAGGGGGGACAAGAGACCCAGTACTTC. The variable domain in full, with the rest retrieved from reference TRBV28 and TRBJ2-5, is DVKVTQSSRYLVKRTGEKVFLECVQDMDHENMFWYRQDPGLGLRLIYFSYDVKMKEKGDIPEGYSVSREKKERFSLILESASTNQTSMYLCASSFVQGGQETQYFGPGTRLLVL.

Remarks on this clone: The junction departs from the called germline gene at one end, perhaps through a read error. The chain is built from TRBV19 and TRBJ1-1; weak D call: TRBD1 (5 bases). This CDR3 is built from 13 residues. The germline CDR1 and CDR2 sequences are LNHDA and SQIVND (reference sequence). The CDR3 DNA reads as TGTGCCAGTACCCAAAGAGCCTTCAGGGAAGTAGTCTTT. Encoded protein: CASTQRAFREVVF.

This rearrangement joins TRBV4-2 to TRBJ2-7; TRBD1 agrees at 8 bases. V shed 4 bases and J 4 bases; nucleotides not matched to a gene: 6. The CDR3 consists of 14 residues. Germline assignment: CDR1 LGHNA and CDR2 YNFKEQ. The CDR3 spells CASSPGTGEYEQYF. The DNA for the CDR3 is TGTGCCAGCAGCCCCGGGACAGGAGAATACGAGCAGTACTTC.

This clone came up a few times. The chain combines TRBV28 with TRBJ1-4; TRBD1 agrees at 9 bases. Trimming at V came to 7 bases and at J to 8 bases, leaving 11 bases not matched to a gene. Germline CDR1 is MDHEN and CDR2 is SYDVKM. This CDR3 is 15 amino acids long. The CDR3 DNA sequence: TGTGCCAGCACCGCTTACAGGGGGCGTAGCGAAAAACTGTTTTTT. This translates into CASTAYRGRSEKLFF.

This sequence joins TRBV6-5 and TRBJ1-2; 7 nucleotides match TRBD1. The CDR3 is 14 residues long. The V gene's germline CDR1 is MNHEY and CDR2 SVGAGI. The junction had 9 bases not matched to a gene; V was cut back by 6 bases and J by 5 bases. CDR3 residues: CASRATGSGYGYTF. DNA of the CDR3: TGTGCCAGCAGAGCGACAGGGAGCGGGTATGGCTACACCTTC.

This clone was counted only a few times. The chain employs TRBV11-2 and TRBJ2-3; D gene uncertain. CDR3 length: 12 residues. Germline V gives CDR1 SGHAT, CDR2 FQNNGV. The germline V and J ends were trimmed by 5 bases and 4 bases, with 7 bases remaining between them. Here the CDR3 DNA reads TGTGCCAGCAGCCCAACAGCAGATACGCAGTATTTT. Protein product: CASSPTADTQYF.

The chain is built from TRBV9 and TRBJ2-5, with a tentative D call TRBD2 (6 bases). The V gene's germline CDR1 is SGDLS and CDR2 YYNGEE. Trimming shortened V by 0 bases and J by 5 bases, and 17 bases separated the two germline ends. The CDR3 extends over 16 amino acids. CDR3 sequence reads: CASSVGVGGSGETQYF. DNA of the CDR3: TGTGCCAGCAGCGTAGGAGTGGGGGGTTCGGGGGAGACCCAGTACTTC.

This clone came up once. The chain joins TRBV7-9 to TRBJ1-2, with TRBD1 identical over 11 bases. This CDR3 region has 16 residues. Germline V gene data show CDR1 as SEHNR and CDR2 as FQNEAQ (reference sequence). The ends lost 4 bases at V and 5 bases at J; junction bases unmatched: 9. CDR3 sequence reads: CASSWTGGRRLYGYTF. CDR3 nucleotides: TGTGCCAGCAGCTGGACAGGGGGCCGCCGACTATATGGCTACACCTTC.

The genes are TRBV5-1 and TRBJ2-2; 7 positions match TRBD1. There are 14 residues in the CDR3. The germline V gene has CDR1 SGHRS and CDR2 YFSETQ. V was clipped by 4 bases and J by 5 bases; unmatched bases: 5. In DNA, the CDR3 is TGCGCCAGCAGCCCCGACAGGGATACCGGGGAGCTGTTTTTT. Translating gives CASSPDRDTGELFF.

V is TRBV6-2 or TRBV6-3 and J is TRBJ1-1; tentatively, D is TRBD1 (5 bases). The germline CDR1 and CDR2 sequences are MNHEY and SVGEGT. This CDR3 is built from 15 residues. Between the trimmed V and J ends, which lost 5 bases and 2 bases, there was a span of 15 bases. CDR3 protein: CASSIPGLPNTEAFF. The DNA of the CDR3 is TGTGCCAGCAGTATACCGGGACTCCCCAACACTGAAGCTTTCTTT.

V and J are TRBV5-1 and TRBJ2-5; maybe TRBD1 (6 bases). Germline CDR1 is SGHRS and CDR2 is YFSETQ. The CDR3 length is 14 residues. The V end was cut by 0 bases, the J end by 2 bases, with 8 bases between. CDR3: CASSLVGGQETQYF. The CDR3 DNA follows: TGCGCCAGCAGCTTGGTAGGGGGACAAGAGACCCAGTACTTC. Complete variable domain (other parts from reference TRBV5-1 and TRBJ2-5): KAGVTQTPRYLIKTRGQQVTLSCSPISGHRSVSWYQQTPGQGLQFLFEYFSETQRNKGNFPGRFSGRQFSNSRSEMNVSTLELGDSALYLCASSLVGGQETQYFGPGTRLLVL.